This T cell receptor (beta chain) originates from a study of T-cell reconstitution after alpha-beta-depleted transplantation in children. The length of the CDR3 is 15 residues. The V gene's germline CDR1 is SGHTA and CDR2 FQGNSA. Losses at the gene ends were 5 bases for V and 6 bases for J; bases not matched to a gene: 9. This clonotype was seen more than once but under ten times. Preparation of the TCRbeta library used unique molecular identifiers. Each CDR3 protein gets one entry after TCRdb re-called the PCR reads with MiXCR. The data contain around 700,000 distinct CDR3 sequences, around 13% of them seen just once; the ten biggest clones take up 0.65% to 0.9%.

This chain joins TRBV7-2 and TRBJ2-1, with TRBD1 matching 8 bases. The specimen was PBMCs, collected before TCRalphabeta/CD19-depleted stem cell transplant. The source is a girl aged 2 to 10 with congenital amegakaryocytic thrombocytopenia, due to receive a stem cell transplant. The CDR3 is CASSLMTGEVNEQFF. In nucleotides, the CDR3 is TGTGCCAGCAGCCTAATGACAGGGGAGGTCAATGAGCAGTTCTTC. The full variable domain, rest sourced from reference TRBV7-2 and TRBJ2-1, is GAGVSQSPSNKVTEKGKDVELRCDPISGHTALYWYRQSLGQGLEFLIYFQGNSAPDKSGLPSDRFSAERTGGSVSTLTIQRTQQEDSAVYLCASSLMTGEVNEQFFGPGTRLTVL.